The 15 T cell receptor beta chains reported below all come from one sample, sequenced in a study of blood T cell repertoires in COVID-19. Profiling relied on immunoSEQ multiplex PCR, and the TCRdb table lists in-frame clones only, not all of them. This sample yields more than 85,000 clones, of which approximately 82% are seen a single time; approximately 15% belongs to the top ten. Specimen: peripheral blood. The receptors were sampled from an elderly woman with acute or convalescent COVID-19.

This clone was seen a few times. This sequence joins TRBV5-4 and TRBJ2-2, with 9 positions matching TRBD2. J lost 3 bases, V lost 3 bases, and 3 bases had no gene match. Germline CDR1 is SGHNT and CDR2 is YYREEE (reference sequence). The CDR3 runs to 15 residues. The DNA for the CDR3 is TGTGCCAGCAGCTCCCTAGCGGGACACACCGGGGAGCTGTTTTTT. Amino acids: CASSSLAGHTGELFF.

The chain has TRBV29-1 and TRBJ2-1; 8 bases agree with TRBD2. J gave up 6 bases and V 7 bases, and 8 bases lay outside the gene matches. The CDR3 sequence is 13 residues long. Germline V gene sequence: CDR1 SQVTM, CDR2 ANQGSEA. The CDR3 DNA follows: TGCAGCGCCCGGACTAGCCCTAGCAATGAGCAGTTCTTC. Protein sequence: CSARTSPSNEQFF.

The rearrangement links TRBV10-3 to TRBJ1-4; possible D gene TRBD1, 6 bases. V lost 0 bases and J lost 4, with 9 bases in between. Germline CDR1 is ENHRY and CDR2 is SYGVKD. The CDR3 consists of 15 residues. The DNA of the CDR3 is TGTGCCATCAGTGAGTCGGCGGACAGTAATGAAAAACTGTTTTTT. Translation gives CAISESADSNEKLFF.

The gene calls are TRBV4-1 and TRBJ1-2, with D possibly matching TRBD1 (6 bases). The CDR3 covers 14 residues. From germline, CDR1 is MGHRA and CDR2 YSYEKL. Trimming left V 0 bases short and J 3 bases short, with 8 bases between. CDR3 protein: CASSQEGGDYGYTF. The CDR3 DNA reads TGCGCCAGCAGCCAAGAAGGGGGGGACTATGGCTACACCTTC.

The genes are TRBV2 and TRBJ1-2; the match to TRBD1 covers 8 bases. V gave up 1 base and J gave up 4 bases; unmatched junction bases: 2. Germline V gives CDR1 SNHLY, CDR2 FYNNEI. The CDR3 length is 14 residues. The CDR3 spells CASSEVGTGYGYTF. DNA of the CDR3: TGTGCCAGCAGTGAAGTAGGGACAGGCTATGGCTACACCTTC.

This sequence joins TRBV9 and TRBJ2-1, with D perhaps matching TRBD1 (5 bases). The V end lost 3 bases, the J end lost 5 bases, and 12 bases lay between the germline ends. Germline assignment: CDR1 SGDLS and CDR2 YYNGEE. CDR3 length: 14 residues. CDR3 coding DNA: TGTGCCAGCAGCGCCCATCAGGGTGACAATGAGCAGTTCTTC. Its protein is CASSAHQGDNEQFF.

The gene calls are TRBV5-5 and TRBJ2-1; 12 bases agree with TRBD2. With 0 bases clipped from V and 8 bases from J, the junction kept 3 bases outside the gene matches. Per germline, CDR1 SGHKS and CDR2 YYEKEE (reference sequence). This CDR3 comprises 15 residues. For the CDR3, the DNA is TGTGCCAGCAGCTTGGAGACTAGCGGGAGACATGAGCAGTTCTTC. Translation: CASSLETSGRHEQFF. The full variable domain, its missing parts supplied by reference TRBV5-5 and TRBJ2-1, is DAGVTQSPTHLIKTRGQQVTLRCSPISGHKSVSWYQQVLGQGPQFIFQYYEKEERGRGNFPDRFSARQFPNYSSELNVNALLLGDSALYLCASSLETSGRHEQFFGPGTRLTVL.

This chain links TRBV19 with TRBJ2-3; 10 bases map to TRBD2. The length of the CDR3 is 14 residues. CDR1 is LNHDA and CDR2 is SQIVND in the germline V gene (reference sequence). With V trimmed by 5 bases and J by 3 bases, 2 bases remained unmatched. This CDR3 reads CASSPSGRTDTQYF. The CDR3 bases are TGTGCCAGTAGTCCTAGCGGGAGAACAGATACGCAGTATTTT.

The V and J genes are TRBV27 and TRBJ2-3; TRBD2 matches at 16 bases. Germline CDR1 and CDR2: MNHEY and SMNVEV (reference sequence). This CDR3 has 18 amino acids. V shed 6 bases, J shed 5 bases, and the junction held 11 bases outside the gene matches. CDR3 sequence reads: CASSGTSGRARFVDTQYF. CDR3 in DNA: TGTGCCAGCAGCGGGACTAGCGGGAGGGCCCGTTTCGTAGATACGCAGTATTTT.

This CDR3 is CASSRDRGAEAFF. The CDR3 DNA follows: TGCGCCAGCAGCCGCGACAGGGGAGCTGAAGCTTTCTTT. This rearrangement joins TRBV4-1 to TRBJ1-1; 8 positions match TRBD1. CDR1 is MGHRA and CDR2 is YSYEKL in the germline V gene. Trimming cost V 4 bases and J 6 bases; bases outside gene matches: 4. The CDR3 contains 13 residues.

This clone was seen a single time. The chain employs TRBV28 and TRBJ1-2; TRBD1 aligns across 8 bases. This CDR3 has 12 amino acids. V gave up 10 bases and J gave up 6 bases; unmatched junction bases: 7. The V gene's germline CDR1 is MDHEN and CDR2 SYDVKM. The chain's CDR3 is CATLRDRHGYTF. Here the CDR3 DNA reads TGTGCCACTCTCCGGGACAGGCATGGCTACACCTTC.

The V gene is TRBV3-1 (or the pseudogene TRBV3-2), the J gene TRBJ1-2; D unclear. Between the trimmed V and J ends, which lost 4 bases and 4 bases, there was a span of 16 bases. Germline loops: CDR1 LGHDT, CDR2 YNNKEL (reference sequence). This CDR3 contains 15 residues. For the CDR3, the DNA is TGTGCCAGCAGCCGGCGGCAATCGGGATCCTATGGCTACACCTTC. It encodes CASSRRQSGSYGYTF.

V usage is TRBV18 and J usage is TRBJ2-2; TRBD2 matches 9 bases. V was clipped by 1 base and J by 4 bases; unmatched bases: 4. The germline gives CDR1 KGHSH, CDR2 LQKENI. The CDR3 sequence is 16 residues long. The CDR3 is CASSPRAGGFTGELFF. CDR3 DNA sequence: TGTGCCAGCTCACCACGAGCGGGAGGCTTCACCGGGGAGCTGTTTTTT.

The chain joins TRBV3-1 (or the pseudogene TRBV3-2) to TRBJ2-7, with 7 bases aligning to TRBD1. The germline V gene encodes CDR1 LGHDT and CDR2 YNNKEL (reference sequence). J gave up 2 bases and V 5 bases, and 3 bases lay outside the gene matches. The CDR3 totals 13 residues. The CDR3 DNA follows: TGTGCCAGCAGCGTCAGGGGGACCTACGAGCAGTACTTC. Protein: CASSVRGTYEQYF.

V and J are TRBV5-5 and TRBJ2-7, with 7 bases lining up with TRBD1. Trimming cost V 1 base and J 6 bases; bases outside gene matches: 4. CDR1 is SGHKS, CDR2 YYEKEE, per germline (reference sequence). This CDR3 has 13 residues. CDR3 loop: CASSLWAGGEQYF. CDR3 in DNA: TGTGCCAGCAGCTTGTGGGCAGGGGGCGAGCAGTACTTC.